This T cell receptor beta chain was sequenced for a study of T cells in narcolepsy. Overall study context: Patients with NT1 or NT2 and healthy control donors were enrolled.

The protocol was immunoSEQ multiplex PCR, while the TCRdb copy is restricted to in-frame clones and leaves out a portion. The table shows about 29,000 clones, with around 87% occurring only once. This clone is a singleton in its sample. CDR3 length: 15 residues. The V gene's germline CDR1 is SGHAT and CDR2 FQNNGV. V dropped 5 bases and J dropped 3; count of bases not matched to a gene: 7. The gene calls are TRBV11-2 and TRBJ2-7; 10 nucleotides agree with TRBD2. Sequences were obtained from memory (CD45RA-) CD4+ T cells from blood. The source of this sequence is a human donor in good health. The CDR3 DNA is TGTGCCAGCAGCGTCTCTAGCGGGAGTGACTACGAGCAGTACTTC. This encodes CASSVSSGSDYEQYF.